This TCR beta chain was captured in a study of blood T cells in healthy people across ages. Germline V gene lookup returns CDR1 SQVTM and CDR2 ANQGSEA. This CDR3 comprises 12 residues. Deletions cut 3 bases from V and 2 bases from J, with 8 bases between. Then a second PCR, running about 6 to 12 cycles, was carried out with a sample-barcoded 5' primer and a J-beta primer mix. A single record per CDR3 protein comes from TCRdb applying MiXCR to the 5' RACE reads. The sample holds some 1,500,000 distinct CDR3 sequences, roughly 43% seen once. The genes are TRBV29-1 and TRBJ2-7; possibly TRBD1 for D (5 bases). The sequenced material came from blood. The receptor's source is a woman aged 18-29 years in good health. CDR3 bases: TGCAGCGTTGACGCAGGGACCTACGAGCAGTACTTC. Amino acid sequence: CSVDAGTYEQYF.